A single TCR beta chain is shown here with its context. The CDR3 totals 13 residues. Germline CDR1 reads SGHNT; CDR2 reads YENEEA. V lost 3 bases, J lost 4 bases, and 10 bases lay in between. Some clones are missing from TCRdb's copy, which holds only in-frame ones; the method was immunoSEQ multiplex PCR. The top ten clones hold approximately 10% of a sample with roughly 330,000 clones, roughly 87% of them seen once. This sample was included in a study of blood T cell repertoires in COVID-19. The sample was peripheral blood. V usage is TRBV11-3 and J usage is TRBJ2-7; tentative D call: TRBD1 (6 bases). The TCR comes from a man aged 30-40 years with COVID-19, enrolled during active disease. CDR3 amino acids: CASSFSGEYEQYF. CDR3 nucleotides: TGTGCCAGCAGCTTTTCAGGGGAATACGAGCAGTACTTC.